Shown below are 3 T cell receptor beta chains from a single sample sequenced in a study of cytomegalovirus exposure and HLA in healthy donors (dated by TCRdb to 2016 to 2017). The library was prepared using the immunoSEQ multiplex PCR assay. TCRdb re-hosts the immuneACCESS table, in-frame sequences only. Its copies lack some clones; in the studies checked, an unresolved V gene accounts for under half of them, and the cause for the rest is not known. Within this sample are 65,000 to 80,000 clones, with approximately 93% of them counted one time only. The ten largest clones add up to roughly 2.1% of the sample. The sample was PBMCs. All receptors derive from a woman aged 18 to 35 in good health and CMV-seronegative.

CDR3 residues: CASSFGQGNNFYGYTF. DNA for the CDR3: TGTGCCAGCAGCTTCGGACAGGGAAACAACTTCTATGGCTACACCTTC. The V gene is TRBV5-6, the J gene TRBJ1-2, with 8 bases aligning to TRBD1. This CDR3 is 16 amino acids long. V trimming: 2 bases; J trimming: 4 bases; junction bases outside the gene matches: 10. From germline, CDR1 is SGHDT and CDR2 YYEEEE.

The V call is TRBV4-2, the J call TRBJ1-2; D perhaps matches TRBD1 (5 bases). This CDR3 spans 17 amino acids. The V gene lost 0 bases and the J gene lost 10 bases, with 24 bases spanning the gap. Germline assignment: CDR1 LGHNA and CDR2 YNFKEQ. The CDR3 nucleotides are TGTGCCAGCAGCCAAGAGGGCAGGGCCCCACCCCCTCTAATCTACACCTTC. This codes for CASSQEGRAPPPLIYTF.

This clone was counted a single time. The CDR3 here is CASSEVTDRLGSGANVLTF. The CDR3 DNA reads as TGTGCCAGCAGTGAAGTAACTGACAGGCTTGGCTCTGGGGCCAACGTCCTGACTTTC. V gene TRBV6-1 combines with J gene TRBJ2-6; a weak D match, TRBD1 (6 bases). This CDR3 comprises 19 residues. Germline-derived CDR1 and CDR2 are MNHNS and SASEGT. The V end was cut by 1 base, the J end by 0 bases, with 16 bases between.